A selection of T cell receptor beta chains follows, all from one sample in a study of cytomegalovirus exposure and HLA in healthy donors. Sequencing used immunoSEQ multiplex PCR; TCRdb keeps in-frame clones, though not all of them. This repertoire shows 150,000 to 200,000 clones, roughly four fifths found once; its top ten account for less than 2%. Sequencing used PBMCs. These receptors came from a man in his late teens or twenties in good health and CMV-seronegative. The conserved cysteine and the conserved F or W are not part of the CDR3 here. Size values are once, few and many counts, or a class for expanded clones, and some rows have none.

clone_size: -
j_call: TRBJ1-2
v_call: TRBV28
cdr3_aa: ASSFSQGNYGYT

clone_size: once
j_call: TRBJ1-5
v_call: TRBV6-6
cdr3_aa: ASSPQGRGNQPQH

clone_size: -
j_call: TRBJ1-2
v_call: TRBV9
cdr3_aa: ASRGGSYGYT

clone_size: -
j_call: TRBJ2-7
v_call: TRBV13
cdr3_aa: ASSLGAFRASYEQY

clone_size: -
j_call: -
v_call: TRBV29-1
cdr3_aa: SVDLGLHYEQY

clone_size: -
j_call: -
v_call: TRBV15
cdr3_aa: ATSDSYEQY

clone_size: -
j_call: TRBJ2-2
v_call: TRBV11-2
cdr3_aa: ASSLGHINTGELF

clone_size: -
j_call: TRBJ2-2
v_call: TRBV27
cdr3_aa: ASSLAGFVVGTGELF

clone_size: -
j_call: TRBJ1-1
v_call: TRBV6-5
cdr3_aa: ASSYARRGEAF

clone_size: -
j_call: TRBJ2-4
v_call: TRBV28
cdr3_aa: ASRGQFEPAKNIQY

clone_size: -
j_call: TRBJ1-5
v_call: TRBV19
cdr3_aa: ASSIGQGFQPQH

clone_size: -
j_call: TRBJ1-1
v_call: TRBV25-1
cdr3_aa: ASNRGAEAF

clone_size: -
j_call: TRBJ1-1
v_call: TRBV5-1
cdr3_aa: ASSLQQGIRVGVAEAF

clone_size: few
j_call: TRBJ1-2
v_call: TRBV29-1
cdr3_aa: SAGGTGGYGYT

clone_size: -
j_call: TRBJ2-5
v_call: TRBV6-5
cdr3_aa: ASSFAGGGPWTQY